This TCR beta chain was recorded in a study of T cells in tumors after PD-1 blockade. The method was immunoSEQ multiplex PCR; TCRdb's version includes in-frame clones alone and lacks a portion of them. Among about 10,000 clones listed, 65% to 80% were seen once. This clone was counted a single time. Germline V gene sequence: CDR1 SGHTA, CDR2 FQGNSA. V dropped 5 bases and J dropped 10; count of bases not matched to a gene: 7. This CDR3 is 13 amino acids long. Sequences were derived from tumor tissue, sampled after anti-PD-1 treatment. This clonotype was obtained from a human donor with basal cell carcinoma. The chain recombines TRBV7-2 with TRBJ2-1; 8 bases align to TRBD1. CDR3 sequence: CASSVPTGAEQFF. CDR3 DNA sequence: TGTGCCAGCAGCGTTCCGACAGGGGCCGAGCAGTTCTTC.